A selection of T cell receptor beta chains follows, all from one sample in a study of blood T cells in healthy people across ages. MiXCR, applied by TCRdb to the 5' RACE reads, yields one record per CDR3 protein. The sample shows 600,000 or so distinct CDR3 sequences, around 21% of them seen only once. What was sequenced was blood. All receptors come from an older man in good health. Each CDR3 is given with its conserved first and last residue. The D gene is left open where the match is weak. Expanded clones are given a class, and other clones once, few, many or no size at all.

CDR3nt,CDR3aa,j_gene,abundance,d_gene,v_gene
TGCAGCGTTGGGGCAGGGATCACTGAAGCTTTCTTT,CSVGAGITEAFF,TRBJ1-1,many,-,TRBV29-1
TGCGCCAGCAGCCAAATTTGGGGTCAGACCCAGCATTTT,CASSQIWGQTQHF,TRBJ1-5,few,-,TRBV4-1
TGTGCCAGCAGCCGACTCGTAAACTATGGCTACACCTTC,CASSRLVNYGYTF,TRBJ1-2,many,-,TRBV12-3/TRBV12-4
TGCAGTGCTAGATCGGCTTCGGGGACGGAACTGTTTTTT,CSARSASGTELFF,TRBJ1-4,few,-,TRBV20-1
TGTGCCAGCAGCCAAGGGACTTCCTACAATGAGCAGTTCTTC,CASSQGTSYNEQFF,TRBJ2-1,-,-,TRBV7-2
TGTGCCAGCAGCTTAGGAGGCGGACTTACCTACGAGCAGTACTTC,CASSLGGGLTYEQYF,TRBJ2-7,-,-,TRBV7-2
TGTGCCAGCAGTTTCCGGGTTGGGGACTCGCAAGAGACCCAGTACTTC,CASSFRVGDSQETQYF,TRBJ2-5,few,-,TRBV6-2/TRBV6-3
TGCGCCAGCAGCTTCACAACCGGGACAGGGGGCGATGAGCAGTTCTTC,CASSFTTGTGGDEQFF,TRBJ2-1,-,TRBD1,TRBV5-1
TGTGCCAGCAATTTAGAGCGGATACCGACCTACGAGCAGTACTTC,CASNLERIPTYEQYF,TRBJ2-7,-,-,TRBV12-3/TRBV12-4
TGTGCCAGCAGTTTGGGCAGATCCAACTATGGCTACACCTTC,CASSLGRSNYGYTF,TRBJ1-2,few,-,TRBV27
TGCAGCGTTGGCAGGGGAGGAATCCCCTACGAGCAGTACTTC,CSVGRGGIPYEQYF,TRBJ2-7,-,-,TRBV29-1
TGCGCCAGCAGGGGGGAGGGCCCCTACGAGCAGTACTTC,CASRGEGPYEQYF,TRBJ2-7,-,TRBD2,TRBV5-1
TGCAGTGCTAGGGGGACAGGGCCGGGTGGGATGAACACTGAAGCTTTCTTT,CSARGTGPGGMNTEAFF,TRBJ1-1,-,TRBD1,TRBV20-1
TGCAGTGCTAGAGATGCGGGGCGCGACACCGGGGAGCTGTTTTTT,CSARDAGRDTGELFF,TRBJ2-2,few,-,TRBV20-1
TGTGCCTGGAGTGTAACGGCCTCCCTCAATGAGCAGTTCTTC,CAWSVTASLNEQFF,TRBJ2-1,few,-,TRBV30
TGCAGTCTCGCGGGGGCCTCTAATGAAAAACTGTTTTTT,CSLAGASNEKLFF,TRBJ1-4,-,-,TRBV20-1
TGTGCCACCCAAACCGGGACAGGGGGCGGGGAGCTGTTTTTT,CATQTGTGGGELFF,TRBJ2-2,-,TRBD1,TRBV25-1
TGTGCCAGCAGGAATCCAGGGACCAAAGAGACCCAGTACTTC,CASRNPGTKETQYF,TRBJ2-5,many,-,TRBV12-3/TRBV12-4
TGCGCCAGCAGCCAAGGGGCGGCGGGTTCCTACGAGCAGTACTTC,CASSQGAAGSYEQYF,TRBJ2-7,-,-,TRBV4-3
TGTGCCAGCAGACCTACTAGCGGGAGGATAGATACGCAGTATTTT,CASRPTSGRIDTQYF,TRBJ2-3,-,TRBD2,TRBV7-2
TGTGCCAGCAGCCCGGACCTAGCGGGGGTCACAGATACGCAGTATTTT,CASSPDLAGVTDTQYF,TRBJ2-3,few,TRBD2,TRBV3-1
TGCGCCAGCAGCCAAACAGGGCCCGGGGAGCTGTTTTTT,CASSQTGPGELFF,TRBJ2-2,few,-,TRBV5-1
TGTGCCAGCAGTCCCAGCGGGACCTTCTACAATGAGCAGTTCTTC,CASSPSGTFYNEQFF,TRBJ2-1,-,TRBD2,TRBV7-3
TGTGCCAGCAGTTACCGCGGAGGACAAGAGACCCAGTACTTC,CASSYRGGQETQYF,TRBJ2-5,many,-,TRBV6-5
TGCAGTGATCGGGCGAAAAGCTCCTACGAGCAGTACTTC,CSDRAKSSYEQYF,TRBJ2-7,-,-,TRBV20-1
TGTGCCAGCAGCCAAGCCCTTACTCAAACCTACGAGCAGTACTTC,CASSQALTQTYEQYF,TRBJ2-7,few,-,TRBV4-2
TGTGCCAGCAGCCAAGTACGGAACACCGGGGAGCTGTTTTTT,CASSQVRNTGELFF,TRBJ2-2,many,-,TRBV3-1
TGTGCCAGCAGTTCTCTAACTGAGCAGTTCTTC,CASSSLTEQFF,TRBJ2-1,few,-,TRBV6-2/TRBV6-3
TGTGCCAGCAGCCAAGATGAGCAGGGACGAAGGGGCTACACCTTC,CASSQDEQGRRGYTF,TRBJ1-2,-,-,TRBV3-1
TGTGCCTGGAGGGAGGCGGGACCCTACGAGCAGTACTTC,CAWREAGPYEQYF,TRBJ2-7,few,-,TRBV30
TGTGCCAGCAGTCCACCGGTGGGGGATACGCAGTATTTT,CASSPPVGDTQYF,TRBJ2-3,few,-,TRBV28
TGTGCCAGCACCGGGACTAGTGTAGATACGCAGTATTTT,CASTGTSVDTQYF,TRBJ2-3,-,TRBD2,TRBV12-3/TRBV12-4
TGCAGTGCTGGGACAGAAGTCAGGGAAAAACTGTTTTTT,CSAGTEVREKLFF,TRBJ1-4,-,TRBD1,TRBV20-1
TGTGCCAGCAGTTCCCTCCCCACAGATACGCAGTATTTT,CASSSLPTDTQYF,TRBJ2-3,few,-,TRBV27
TGCGCCAGCAGCCAAATTAGGACATGGAGGAGGGCAGATACGCAGTATTTT,CASSQIRTWRRADTQYF,TRBJ2-3,-,-,TRBV4-1
TGCGCTACTACGAGGTCGGAGACTTCCTACAATGAGCAGTTCTTC,CATTRSETSYNEQFF,TRBJ2-1,-,-,TRBV4-1
TGCAGTGCTAGATCCACCCATACGCAGTATTTT,CSARSTHTQYF,TRBJ2-3,-,-,TRBV20-1
TGCGCCAGCAGCCAAGATCCCCTCGGGGGTTACAATGAGCAGTTCTTC,CASSQDPLGGYNEQFF,TRBJ2-1,-,-,TRBV4-3
TGTGCCAGCAGTCCTACCTTGGGCACCGGGGAGCTGTTTTTT,CASSPTLGTGELFF,TRBJ2-2,-,-,TRBV12-3/TRBV12-4
TGCGCCAGCAGCCAACACGGACTAGCGGGAGATTTTGAGACCCAGTACTTC,CASSQHGLAGDFETQYF,TRBJ2-5,few,TRBD2,TRBV4-1
TGTGCCAGCAGTAGAAACAGGGAAAACATTCAGTACTTC,CASSRNRENIQYF,TRBJ2-4,-,-,TRBV2
TGTGCCAGTTTCCCCTCCGGGACAGCCCTCGGCGGGGAGCTGTTTTTT,CASFPSGTALGGELFF,TRBJ2-2,-,TRBD1,TRBV19
TGTGCCAGCGGGACAGGGGTCTACGAGCAGTACTTC,CASGTGVYEQYF,TRBJ2-7,-,TRBD1,TRBV7-2
TGCAGTGCTAGTCCCCTAGCGGGAGGAGCTACAGATACGCAGTATTTT,CSASPLAGGATDTQYF,TRBJ2-3,many,TRBD2,TRBV20-1
TGTGCCAGTAGTATCGGAGGGGTAGGGACCGGGGAGCTGTTTTTT,CASSIGGVGTGELFF,TRBJ2-2,few,-,TRBV19
TGTGCCAGCAGCTCAAAGGGGTCAGATACGCAGTATTTT,CASSSKGSDTQYF,TRBJ2-3,few,-,TRBV7-2
TGTGCCAGCAGCCGGGTCTCAGCCCACGAGCAGTACTTC,CASSRVSAHEQYF,TRBJ2-7,-,-,TRBV6-2/TRBV6-3
TGTGCCACCAGTGACCCAAGTCTAGCACCGGATACGCAGTATTTT,CATSDPSLAPDTQYF,TRBJ2-3,-,-,TRBV24-1
TGTGCCAGCAGCCAACGCGGGGAGGGGGATGAGCAGTTCTTC,CASSQRGEGDEQFF,TRBJ2-1,few,-,TRBV3-1
TGTGCCAGCATCTTCCAACAGGGGGGAAATCAGCCCCAGCATTTT,CASIFQQGGNQPQHF,TRBJ1-5,few,TRBD1,TRBV5-8
TGTGCCAGCAGTGACTCGAAGGGAAGAGCCTACGAGCAGTACTTC,CASSDSKGRAYEQYF,TRBJ2-7,-,-,TRBV2
TGTGCCAGCAGTGATGCACAGGACCCTGAAGCTTTCTTT,CASSDAQDPEAFF,TRBJ1-1,-,-,TRBV6-1
TGCAGTGCTAGATCGGGACTAGCGCCCTACGAGCAGTACTTC,CSARSGLAPYEQYF,TRBJ2-7,-,TRBD2,TRBV20-1
TGTGCCAGCTCAGCCGAAGGACTAGCGGGAGAGACCCAGTACTTC,CASSAEGLAGETQYF,TRBJ2-5,-,TRBD2,TRBV18
TGTGCCATCAGTGAAACCGGGCAGGGGGGCGCGAAGGAGTACTTC,CAISETGQGGAKEYF,TRBJ2-5,-,-,TRBV10-3
TGCAGTGCTGGACTAGAAGGGTCCGGGGAGACCCAGTACTTC,CSAGLEGSGETQYF,TRBJ2-5,few,TRBD2,TRBV20-1
TGCGCCAGCAGCTTTGGCGCAGGGAGGAACGAGCAGTACTTC,CASSFGAGRNEQYF,TRBJ2-7,-,-,TRBV5-1
TGCAGCGTTGAGGACCCCCTCCCAGAGACCCAGTACTTC,CSVEDPLPETQYF,TRBJ2-5,many,-,TRBV29-1
TGTGCCAGCAGCAAAGTCCCAGGGTTAGAGACCCAGTACTTC,CASSKVPGLETQYF,TRBJ2-5,-,-,TRBV21-1